Listed below are T cell receptor beta chains from one sample, sequenced in a study of blood T cell repertoires in COVID-19. TCRdb's table, derived via immunoSEQ multiplex PCR, lists solely in-frame clones and lacks some. The table records roughly 180,000 clones, 82% of them present only once. Input material: PBMCs or T cells enriched from blood (not recorded which). These receptors came from a man in his forties or fifties who had recovered from COVID-19. Both conserved end residues are part of each CDR3. A D gene is named only where the DNA matches it firmly. Part of the rows lack a size; the others show once, few, many or a class for expanded clones.

clone_size: .; v_call: TRBV4-3; j_call: TRBJ2-1; d_call: TRBD2; cdr3_aa: CASSQDGSGRPYNEQFF; cdr3_nt: TGCGCCAGCAGCCAAGATGGTAGCGGGAGACCCTACAATGAGCAGTTCTTC
clone_size: .; v_call: TRBV28; j_call: TRBJ2-1; d_call: .; cdr3_aa: CASTPLTVNEQFF; cdr3_nt: TGTGCCAGCACTCCCCTGACAGTCAATGAGCAGTTCTTC
clone_size: .; v_call: TRBV7-9; j_call: TRBJ1-5; d_call: .; cdr3_aa: CASSQGTDQPQHF; cdr3_nt: TGTGCCAGCAGCCAGGGGACGGATCAGCCCCAGCATTTT
clone_size: .; v_call: TRBV3-1/TRBV3-2; j_call: TRBJ1-2; d_call: TRBD1; cdr3_aa: CASSQTGYYGYTF; cdr3_nt: TGTGCCAGCAGCCAGACAGGGTACTATGGCTACACCTTC
clone_size: .; v_call: TRBV28; j_call: TRBJ2-7; d_call: TRBD1; cdr3_aa: CASSLTGTGVSYEQYF; cdr3_nt: TGTGCCAGCAGTTTAACCGGGACAGGGGTCTCCTACGAGCAGTACTTC
clone_size: once; v_call: TRBV2; j_call: TRBJ2-3; d_call: TRBD2; cdr3_aa: CASSDWRERAPSNPGYQSDTQYF; cdr3_nt: TGTGCCAGCAGTGATTGGCGGGAGCGAGCCCCCAGTAATCCGGGCTATCAATCAGATACGCAGTATTTT
clone_size: .; v_call: TRBV3-1/TRBV3-2; j_call: TRBJ2-2; d_call: TRBD2; cdr3_aa: CASSQGPGGRKLFF; cdr3_nt: TGTGCCAGCAGCCAAGGACCGGGGGGAAGGAAGTTGTTTTTT
clone_size: .; v_call: TRBV5-1; j_call: TRBJ2-5; d_call: .; cdr3_aa: CASSRDGQQETQYF; cdr3_nt: TGCGCCAGCAGCCGAGACGGACAGCAAGAGACCCAGTACTTC
clone_size: .; v_call: TRBV5-1; j_call: TRBJ2-7; d_call: .; cdr3_aa: CASSLTGASGQYEQYF; cdr3_nt: TGCGCCAGCAGCTTGACGGGGGCTAGCGGACAGTACGAGCAGTACTTC
clone_size: .; v_call: TRBV4-3; j_call: TRBJ1-1; d_call: TRBD1; cdr3_aa: CASSQVLPGGPSTEAFF; cdr3_nt: TGCGCCAGCAGCCAAGTGTTGCCAGGGGGCCCGAGCACTGAAGCTTTCTTT
clone_size: .; v_call: TRBV2; j_call: TRBJ2-2; d_call: TRBD2; cdr3_aa: CASSEASGRLTGELFF; cdr3_nt: TGTGCCAGCAGTGAGGCTAGCGGGAGACTCACCGGGGAGCTGTTTTTT
clone_size: .; v_call: TRBV5-1; j_call: TRBJ1-1; d_call: .; cdr3_aa: CASSLGWQGITEAFF; cdr3_nt: TGCGCCAGCAGCTTGGGGTGGCAGGGGATCACTGAAGCTTTCTTT
clone_size: .; v_call: TRBV24-1; j_call: TRBJ2-2; d_call: .; cdr3_aa: CATSDFRGGTGELFF; cdr3_nt: TGTGCCACCAGTGATTTTAGGGGGGGGACCGGGGAGCTGTTTTTT
clone_size: .; v_call: TRBV18; j_call: TRBJ2-1; d_call: TRBD1; cdr3_aa: CASSPAGQGAGNEQFF; cdr3_nt: TGTGCCAGCTCACCGGCGGGACAGGGGGCAGGTAATGAGCAGTTCTTC
clone_size: .; v_call: TRBV6-5; j_call: TRBJ1-1; d_call: .; cdr3_aa: CASSRGGLRTEAFF; cdr3_nt: TGTGCCAGCAGCAGAGGAGGCTTACGCACTGAAGCTTTCTTT
clone_size: .; v_call: TRBV15; j_call: TRBJ2-3; d_call: .; cdr3_aa: CATSRDRRVRQLTDTQYF; cdr3_nt: TGTGCCACCAGCAGAGATCGAAGGGTCAGACAGCTCACAGATACGCAGTATTTT